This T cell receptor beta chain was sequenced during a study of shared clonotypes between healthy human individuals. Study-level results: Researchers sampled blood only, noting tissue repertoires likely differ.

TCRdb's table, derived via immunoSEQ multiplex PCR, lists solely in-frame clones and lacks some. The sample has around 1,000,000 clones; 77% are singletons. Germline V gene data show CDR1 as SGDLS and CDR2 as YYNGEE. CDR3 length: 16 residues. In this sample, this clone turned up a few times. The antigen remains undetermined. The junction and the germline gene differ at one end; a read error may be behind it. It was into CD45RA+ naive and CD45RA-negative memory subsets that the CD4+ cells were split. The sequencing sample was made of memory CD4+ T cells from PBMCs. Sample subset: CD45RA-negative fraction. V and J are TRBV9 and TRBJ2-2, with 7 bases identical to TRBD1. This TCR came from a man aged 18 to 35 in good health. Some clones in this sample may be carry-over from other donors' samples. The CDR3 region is CASRVGDSANTGELFF. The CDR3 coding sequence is TGTGCCAGCAGAGTAGGGGACAGCGCGAACACCGGGGAGCTGTTTTTT.